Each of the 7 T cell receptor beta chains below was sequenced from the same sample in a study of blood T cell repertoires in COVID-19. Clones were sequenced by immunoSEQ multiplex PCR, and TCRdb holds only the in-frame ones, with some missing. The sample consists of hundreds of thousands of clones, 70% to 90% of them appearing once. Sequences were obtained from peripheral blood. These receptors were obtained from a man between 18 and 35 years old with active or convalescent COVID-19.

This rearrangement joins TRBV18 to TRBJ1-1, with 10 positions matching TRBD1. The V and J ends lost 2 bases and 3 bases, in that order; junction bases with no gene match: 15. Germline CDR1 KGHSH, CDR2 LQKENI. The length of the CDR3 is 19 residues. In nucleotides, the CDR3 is TGTGCCAGCTCACCAGAAAGTCTGTGGACAGGGGGGGTGGACACTGAAGCTTTCTTT. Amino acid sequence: CASSPESLWTGGVDTEAFF.

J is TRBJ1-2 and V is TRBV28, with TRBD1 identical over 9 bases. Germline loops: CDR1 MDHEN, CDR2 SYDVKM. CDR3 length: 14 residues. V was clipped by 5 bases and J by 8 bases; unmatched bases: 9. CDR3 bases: TGTGCCAGCAGTACCCTAGGGACAGGGAAAGGCTACACCTTC. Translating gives CASSTLGTGKGYTF.

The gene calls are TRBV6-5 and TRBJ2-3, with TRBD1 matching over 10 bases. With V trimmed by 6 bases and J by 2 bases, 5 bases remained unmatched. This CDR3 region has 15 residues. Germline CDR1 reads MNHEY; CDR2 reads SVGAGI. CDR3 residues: CASSPGQGFTDTQYF. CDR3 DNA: TGTGCCAGCAGCCCGGGACAGGGGTTCACAGATACGCAGTATTTT.

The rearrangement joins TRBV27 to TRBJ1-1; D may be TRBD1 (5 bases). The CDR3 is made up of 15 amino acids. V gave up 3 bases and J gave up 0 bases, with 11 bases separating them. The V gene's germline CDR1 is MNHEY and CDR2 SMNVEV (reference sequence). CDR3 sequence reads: CASSFSGDLNTEAFF. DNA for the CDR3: TGTGCCAGCAGTTTTTCGGGGGATCTGAACACTGAAGCTTTCTTT.

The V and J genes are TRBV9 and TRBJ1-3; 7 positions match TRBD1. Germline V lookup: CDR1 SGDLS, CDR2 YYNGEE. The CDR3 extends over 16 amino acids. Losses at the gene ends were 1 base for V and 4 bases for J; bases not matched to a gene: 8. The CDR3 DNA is TGTGCCAGCAGCGTAAGTTTAGGGACAGCCGGAAACACCATATATTTT. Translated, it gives CASSVSLGTAGNTIYF.

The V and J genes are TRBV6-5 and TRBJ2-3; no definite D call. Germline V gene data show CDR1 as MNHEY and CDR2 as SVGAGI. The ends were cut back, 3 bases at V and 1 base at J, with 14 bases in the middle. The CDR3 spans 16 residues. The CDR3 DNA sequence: TGTGCCAGCAGTTATCGTCGCGGTCTCGGCACAGATACGCAGTATTTT. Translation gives CASSYRRGLGTDTQYF.

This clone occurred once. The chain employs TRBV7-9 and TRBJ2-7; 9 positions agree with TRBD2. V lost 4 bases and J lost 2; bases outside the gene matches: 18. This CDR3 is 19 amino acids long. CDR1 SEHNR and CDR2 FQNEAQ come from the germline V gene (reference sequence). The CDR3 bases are TGTGCCAGCAGCTGGACCGACCCCCTCAAGCGGGAGGTTACCTACGAGCAGTACTTC. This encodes CASSWTDPLKREVTYEQYF.